What follows describes a single T cell receptor beta chain. Antigen unknown. Assay execution took place at the deep level. The genomic DNA of each subset was split evenly across several immunoSEQ plates. Method: immunoSEQ multiplex PCR; TCRdb's copy keeps in-frame clones and lacks some. The sample gives 2.3 million or so clones, 85% to 95% of which show up once; 0.3% to 0.4% is in the top ten. This sample was taken from a study of shared clonotypes between healthy human individuals. CDR3 size: 15 residues. The germline V gene has CDR1 SGHNT and CDR2 YYREEE (reference sequence). The germline V and J ends were trimmed by 4 bases and 9 bases, with 20 bases remaining between them. Whole-study findings and limits: Researchers sampled only blood; tissue repertoires likely differ.

The chain combines TRBV5-4 with TRBJ2-4, with D perhaps matching TRBD2 (7 bases). This receptor was identified in a man younger than 35 in good health. Some clones in this sample may be carry-over from other donors' samples. Sequencing used naive CD4+ T cells from PBMCs. The sample's subset: CD45RA+ positively selected. DNA for the CDR3: TGTGCCAGCAGCGAGAGGGGGACTATCGGCGGCATTCAGTACTTC. It encodes CASSERGTIGGIQYF.